This is a list of T cell receptor beta chains from one sample in a study of T cells after posttransplantation cyclophosphamide. Produced via immunoSEQ multiplex PCR; TCRdb's table is partial and in-frame only. Of roughly 20,000 clones listed, about 86% were seen once; the top ten hold more than 2%. The sample consisted of PBMCs, taken approximately 360 days after allogeneic stem cell transplant with calcineurin inhibitor and methotrexate. Source of these receptors: a female patient between 25 and 45 years old who received an allogeneic stem cell transplant from an unrelated donor, was CMV-positive, and had acute and chronic GVHD. Some T cells may arise from the graft donor. Each CDR3 is given with its conserved first and last residue. Fields, in order: CDR3 DNA, CDR3 protein, clone size, V gene, D gene, J gene. A D gene is named only where the DNA matches it firmly. The size entry is marked missing in some rows and otherwise reads once, few, many or a size class.

DNA: TGTGCCAGCAGTTCGACAGCCTATCAGCCCCAGCATTTT; CDR3: CASSSTAYQPQHF; size: -; V: TRBV28; D: -; J: TRBJ1-5
DNA: TGCGCCAGCAGTGAGCCGCAGACTAGCGGGCAAGAGACCCAGTACTTC; CDR3: CASSEPQTSGQETQYF; size: -; V: TRBV10-2; D: TRBD2; J: TRBJ2-5
DNA: TGTGCCTGGAGTGCGGACTCCTCCTTGCATTTT; CDR3: CAWSADSSLHF; size: -; V: TRBV30; D: -; J: TRBJ1-5
DNA: TGCGCCAGCAGCTTGGAGCAGGCTTCGTCACCCCTCCACTTT; CDR3: CASSLEQASSPLHF; size: -; V: TRBV5-1; D: -; J: TRBJ1-6
DNA: TGTGCCAGCAGCCCCACAGGGAGCTCCTACGAGCAGTACTTC; CDR3: CASSPTGSSYEQYF; size: -; V: TRBV7-9; D: -; J: TRBJ2-7
DNA: TGTGCCAGCAGCTTACAGAGGTCCTCTACGCAGTATTTT; CDR3: CASSLQRSSTQYF; size: -; V: TRBV7-3; D: -; J: TRBJ2-3
DNA: TGTGCCAGCAGTCGAGGGTCCCAGGGGAATGAGCAGTTCTTC; CDR3: CASSRGSQGNEQFF; size: -; V: TRBV6-5; D: -; J: TRBJ2-1
DNA: TGTGCCAGCAGTCTAACAGGGGGACATTCACCCCTCCACTTT; CDR3: CASSLTGGHSPLHF; size: -; V: TRBV6-1; D: TRBD1; J: TRBJ1-6
DNA: TGTGCCACCAAAGAGACCCAGTACTTC; CDR3: CATKETQYF; size: -; V: TRBV21-1; D: -; J: TRBJ2-5
DNA: TGTGCCAGCAGCCTCCTGGGGACAGGGGCCACTTTCGAGCAGTACTTC; CDR3: CASSLLGTGATFEQYF; size: -; V: TRBV7-9; D: TRBD1; J: TRBJ2-7
DNA: TGTGCCAGCAGGGAGGGACTAGTTGGTTACGAGCAGTACTTC; CDR3: CASREGLVGYEQYF; size: -; V: TRBV6-5; D: TRBD2; J: TRBJ2-7
DNA: TGTGCCAGCAGCTTAGTGGCAGGATCTAATGAAAAACTGTTTTTT; CDR3: CASSLVAGSNEKLFF; size: -; V: TRBV7-9; D: -; J: TRBJ1-4
DNA: TGTGCCAGCAGGGAGCGGGGGGCGGTAGATACGCAGTATTTT; CDR3: CASRERGAVDTQYF; size: -; V: TRBV5-4; D: TRBD2; J: TRBJ2-3
DNA: TGCGCCAGCAGCCGGGGACAGATCACCGGGGAGCTGTTTTTT; CDR3: CASSRGQITGELFF; size: -; V: TRBV4-3; D: TRBD1; J: TRBJ2-2
DNA: TGTGCCAGCAGTTACTCGAGTTCGGGGGGTACTGAAGCTTTCTTT; CDR3: CASSYSSSGGTEAFF; size: -; V: TRBV6-5; D: -; J: TRBJ1-1
DNA: TGTGCCAGCAGCACGACAGCGAGCTCCTACGAGCAGTACTTC; CDR3: CASSTTASSYEQYF; size: -; V: TRBV11-3; D: -; J: TRBJ2-7
DNA: TGTGCCAGCAGCGTAACCATTGGAACAGGGGCTAATAATTCACCCCTCCACTTT; CDR3: CASSVTIGTGANNSPLHF; size: -; V: TRBV28; D: TRBD1; J: TRBJ1-6
DNA: TGTGCCAGTAGTAGGACTAGCGGACCCTACGAGCAGTACTTC; CDR3: CASSRTSGPYEQYF; size: -; V: TRBV19; D: TRBD2; J: TRBJ2-7
DNA: TGCGCCAGCAGCTTGGCGGGGTGGCCCTTTAACTATGGCTACACCTTC; CDR3: CASSLAGWPFNYGYTF; size: -; V: TRBV5-1; D: -; J: TRBJ1-2
DNA: TGTGCCAGCAGTGACCCCAGGGTCGCGAACATTCAGTACTTC; CDR3: CASSDPRVANIQYF; size: -; V: TRBV2; D: -; J: TRBJ2-4
DNA: TGTGCCTGGAGTGGGACAGGTGACACCGGGGAGCTGTTTTTT; CDR3: CAWSGTGDTGELFF; size: few; V: TRBV30; D: TRBD1; J: TRBJ2-2
DNA: TGTGCCTCCCTTGTGGGGGGAAATGAGCAGTTCTTC; CDR3: CASLVGGNEQFF; size: -; V: TRBV6-6; D: -; J: TRBJ2-1
DNA: TGTGCCAGTAACCCCCAACGGTCCCCAGAGACCCAGTACTTC; CDR3: CASNPQRSPETQYF; size: -; V: TRBV19; D: -; J: TRBJ2-5
DNA: TGTGCCAGCAGCCCCAACCTGGGAGGCGGCTCCTACGAGCAGTACTTC; CDR3: CASSPNLGGGSYEQYF; size: -; V: TRBV7-9; D: -; J: TRBJ2-7
DNA: TGTGCCAGCAGCCGACTAGCGGGATTGGATGAGCAGTTCTTC; CDR3: CASSRLAGLDEQFF; size: -; V: TRBV6-5; D: TRBD2; J: TRBJ2-1
DNA: TGCAGTGCTAGAGGAGACTACGAGCAGTACTTC; CDR3: CSARGDYEQYF; size: -; V: TRBV20-1; D: -; J: TRBJ2-7
DNA: TGCGCCAGCAGCCTGAGCGGGGTTCCCTACAATGAGCAGTTCTTC; CDR3: CASSLSGVPYNEQFF; size: once; V: TRBV4-1; D: TRBD2; J: TRBJ2-1
DNA: TGTGCCAGTAGTATCGGGACTAGCACAGATACGCAGTATTTT; CDR3: CASSIGTSTDTQYF; size: -; V: TRBV19; D: -; J: TRBJ2-3
DNA: TGCGCCAGCAGCCCTACTCCGAACACCGGGGAGCTGTTTTTT; CDR3: CASSPTPNTGELFF; size: -; V: TRBV5-1; D: -; J: TRBJ2-2
DNA: TGTGCTAGTGGTTTGGATTCTAGCGGGGGACACAATGAGCAGTTCTTC; CDR3: CASGLDSSGGHNEQFF; size: -; V: TRBV12-5; D: TRBD2; J: TRBJ2-1
DNA: TGCGCCAGCAGTGACCCGGGACAGGGGGCAGATACGCAGTATTTT; CDR3: CASSDPGQGADTQYF; size: once; V: TRBV10-1; D: TRBD1; J: TRBJ2-3
DNA: TGTGCCAGCTCACCCATGACTAGCGGAGAGGGAGATACGCAGTATTTT; CDR3: CASSPMTSGEGDTQYF; size: -; V: TRBV18; D: TRBD2; J: TRBJ2-3
DNA: TGTGCCAGCATGAGGGTGGGGGGGAACACTGAAGCTTTCTTT; CDR3: CASMRVGGNTEAFF; size: -; V: TRBV2; D: -; J: TRBJ1-1
DNA: TGTGCCAGCAGCCACGGGACTAGCGGGGGTGCCAGGCAGTACTTC; CDR3: CASSHGTSGGARQYF; size: -; V: TRBV13; D: TRBD2; J: TRBJ2-7
DNA: TGCGCCAGCAGCCTAAGGGACAGAGGGGGCACTGAAGCTTTCTTT; CDR3: CASSLRDRGGTEAFF; size: -; V: TRBV5-1; D: TRBD1; J: TRBJ1-1
DNA: TGTGCCAGCAGCCTAAATCAGCCCCAGCATTTT; CDR3: CASSLNQPQHF; size: -; V: TRBV7-3; D: -; J: TRBJ1-5
DNA: TGTGCCAGCAGCGGGGGGATTAACTATGGCTACACCTTC; CDR3: CASSGGINYGYTF; size: -; V: TRBV6-1; D: -; J: TRBJ1-2
DNA: TGTGCCAGCTCACCTTCCTCGGGGAACACTGAAGCTTTCTTT; CDR3: CASSPSSGNTEAFF; size: few; V: TRBV18; D: -; J: TRBJ1-1
DNA: TGTGCCAGCAGCTTGCAGGGGACTGAAGCTTTCTTT; CDR3: CASSLQGTEAFF; size: -; V: TRBV5-8; D: -; J: TRBJ1-1